One sample yielded the 18 T cell receptor beta chains listed below, sequenced in a study of T cell responses to AZD1222 COVID-19 vaccine. The assay was immunoSEQ multiplex PCR, and TCRdb's table has in-frame clones only and misses some. The sample holds roughly 140,000 clones, 88% seen once. The sample was peripheral blood, taken 28 days after the second AZD1222 dose. These receptors originate from an adult who received the AZD1222 COVID-19 vaccine.

This chain joins TRBV28 and TRBJ1-2; 10 nucleotides align to TRBD1. V was pared by 6 bases and J by 8 bases, with 9 bases of the junction left unmatched. The CDR3 runs to 14 residues. Germline V gene sequence: CDR1 MDHEN, CDR2 SYDVKM. The CDR3 DNA is TGTGCCAGCAGCTTCAGACAGGGGGCACAGGGCTACACCTTC. Its translation: CASSFRQGAQGYTF.

The rearrangement joins TRBV28 to TRBJ1-3; D remains unclear. Trimming left V 7 bases short and J 2 bases short, with 15 bases between. The germline V gene encodes CDR1 MDHEN and CDR2 SYDVKM. The CDR3 extends over 15 amino acids. DNA of the CDR3: TGTGCCAGCAAACCCTCCCGGTTCGCTGGAAACACCATATATTTT. This sequence encodes CASKPSRFAGNTIYF.

This chain connects TRBV28 to TRBJ1-2; weak D call: TRBD1 (5 bases). V gave up 7 bases and J gave up 2 bases, with 11 bases separating them. The CDR3 runs 13 residues. The germline V gene encodes CDR1 MDHEN and CDR2 SYDVKM. The CDR3 is CASTAGDNYGYTF. As DNA, the CDR3 is TGTGCCAGCACGGCGGGGGACAACTATGGCTACACCTTC.

The rearrangement uses TRBV19 and TRBJ2-4, with D maybe TRBD2 (6 bases). Germline CDR1 LNHDA, CDR2 SQIVND (reference sequence). This CDR3 spans 17 amino acids. The germline V and J ends were trimmed by 4 bases and 3 bases, with 19 bases remaining between them. The chain's CDR3 is CASSTSPTPGLKNIQYF. CDR3 in DNA: TGTGCCAGTAGTACGTCTCCTACGCCGGGACTCAAAAACATTCAGTACTTC.

The rearrangement joins TRBV7-9 to TRBJ1-3; maybe TRBD1 (5 bases). This CDR3 comprises 15 residues. V was shortened by 5 bases and J by 10 bases, with 21 bases between the two germline ends. Germline V CDR1 and CDR2: SEHNR, FQNEAQ (reference sequence). The CDR3 region is CASSPTIGGVATIYF. CDR3 nucleotides: TGTGCCAGCAGCCCTACGATTGGAGGGGTTGCAACCATATATTTT.

V usage is TRBV11-2 and J usage is TRBJ1-4; D gene uncertain. Germline V gene sequence: CDR1 SGHAT, CDR2 FQNNGV. The CDR3 has 12 residues. Trimming shortened V by 3 bases and J by 2 bases, and 1 base separated the two germline ends. The CDR3 loop reads CASSLTNEKLFF. Written as DNA, the CDR3 is TGTGCCAGCAGCTTGACTAATGAAAAACTGTTTTTT.

This clone has just a few counts. The chain is built from TRBV18 and TRBJ1-1; a possible D gene is TRBD1 (6 bases). The CDR3 is made up of 14 amino acids. Germline V gene sequence: CDR1 KGHSH, CDR2 LQKENI. V was clipped by 1 base and J by 8 bases, with 14 bases between them. CDR3 DNA sequence: TGTGCCAGCTCACCACAAACATTAACAGGGGAAGCTTTCTTT. It translates to CASSPQTLTGEAFF.

The chain employs TRBV5-1 and TRBJ1-3, with D uncertain. Deletions cut 4 bases from V and 4 bases from J, with 15 bases between. This CDR3 comprises 15 residues. CDR1 is SGHRS and CDR2 is YFSETQ in the germline V gene. CDR3 sequence (DNA): TGCGCCAGCAGCACCGAAGCGGGCGTCGGAAACACCATATATTTT. Translation gives CASSTEAGVGNTIYF.

In DNA, the CDR3 is TGTGCCAGCAGTGAATCGGAGGGGTCGCAGTATTTT. Translation: CASSESEGSQYF. J is TRBJ2-3 and V is TRBV2, with D possibly being TRBD2 (6 bases). V was pared by 2 bases and J by 10 bases, with 10 bases between. CDR1 is SNHLY and CDR2 is FYNNEI in the germline V gene. The length of the CDR3 is 12 residues.

The chain combines TRBV19 with TRBJ2-6, with 7 bases lining up with TRBD2. From germline, CDR1 is LNHDA and CDR2 SQIVND (reference sequence). V trimming: 5 bases; J trimming: 2 bases; junction bases outside the gene matches: 6. There are 16 residues in the CDR3. The CDR3 reads CASSFGGRAGANVLTF. The CDR3 bases are TGTGCCAGTAGTTTCGGGGGGAGAGCTGGGGCCAACGTCCTGACTTTC. The full variable domain, its missing parts supplied by reference TRBV19 and TRBJ2-6, is DGGITQSPKYLFRKEGQNVTLSCEQNLNHDAMYWYRQDPGQGLRLIYYSQIVNDFQKGDIAEGYSVSREKKESFPLTVTSAQKNPTAFYLCASSFGGRAGANVLTFGAGSRLTVL.

The rearrangement joins TRBV28 to TRBJ1-2, with D possibly being TRBD1 (5 bases). Germline CDR1 and CDR2: MDHEN and SYDVKM. This CDR3 has 15 residues. Trimming pared 4 bases from V and 8 bases from J, leaving 20 bases between. In DNA form, the CDR3 reads TGTGCCAGCAGTTCAACCGACAGATCCCTGGGAGGCTACACCTTC. It encodes CASSSTDRSLGGYTF.

The chain employs TRBV11-3 and TRBJ2-3; D gene uncertain. This CDR3 has 14 residues. The ends were cut back, 0 bases at V and 1 base at J, with 5 bases in the middle. The germline V gene encodes CDR1 SGHNT and CDR2 YENEEA. CDR3 DNA: TGTGCCAGCAGCTTAGATCGGGGCACAGATACGCAGTATTTT. Translation gives CASSLDRGTDTQYF.

This clone has just one count. The CDR3 nucleotides read TGTGCCAGCAGAATAGCGGACACATACAACTATGGCTACACCTTC. Translating gives CASRIADTYNYGYTF. The V and J genes are TRBV6-4 and TRBJ1-2; a weak D match, TRBD1 (5 bases). Germline CDR1 is MRHNA and CDR2 is SNTAGT. V lost 6 bases, J lost 2 bases, and 16 bases lay in between. The CDR3 runs to 15 residues.

The chain uses TRBV19 and TRBJ1-2; 9 bases agree with TRBD1. After removal of 2 bases from V and 6 bases from J, the junction contained 7 bases not matched to a gene. The V gene's germline CDR1 is LNHDA and CDR2 SQIVND (reference sequence). This CDR3 spans 15 amino acids. CDR3 residues: CASSIPWDRAHGYTF. CDR3 nucleotide sequence: TGTGCCAGTAGTATACCTTGGGACAGGGCCCATGGCTACACCTTC.

The rearrangement uses TRBV12-2 and TRBJ2-3; TRBD2 was called by the table and not checked on the DNA. TRBV12-2 is listed as a pseudogene. CDR3 size: 16 residues. The CDR3 nucleotides read TGTGCAAGTCGCTTGTACGGCGGCAAAAACACAGATACGCAGTATTTT. It yields the protein CASRLYGGKNTDTQYF.

The gene calls are TRBV27 and TRBJ2-7, with D possibly TRBD1 on 6 matching bases. This CDR3 has 13 residues. Between the trimmed V and J ends, which lost 6 bases and 4 bases, there was a span of 13 bases. Per germline, CDR1 MNHEY and CDR2 SMNVEV (reference sequence). The CDR3 nucleotides read TGTGCCAGCAGCAGTGCAAGGGGGTACGAGCAGTACTTC. Protein sequence: CASSSARGYEQYF.

The chain uses TRBV28 and TRBJ1-4; D is unclear. Germline values: CDR1 MDHEN, CDR2 SYDVKM. The germline V and J ends were trimmed by 4 bases and 8 bases, with 8 bases remaining between them. The CDR3 runs 12 residues. Here the CDR3 DNA reads TGTGCCAGCAGTTCCAGGTCGGAAAAACTGTTTTTT. This codes for CASSSRSEKLFF.

This clone was seen only a few times. The chain combines TRBV7-9 with TRBJ1-1; 8 bases fit TRBD1. The germline V gene encodes CDR1 SEHNR and CDR2 FQNEAQ (reference sequence). V lost 6 bases to trimming and J lost 11 bases; unmatched junction nucleotides: 11. The CDR3 runs 13 residues. This chain's CDR3 is CASSNTGGSSAFF. The CDR3 coding sequence is TGTGCCAGCAGTAATACAGGGGGTAGTTCCGCTTTCTTT.